The 17 T cell receptor beta chains in this list originate from one sample, sequenced in a study of shared clonotypes between healthy human individuals. TCRdb's table, derived via immunoSEQ multiplex PCR, lists solely in-frame clones and lacks some. Found here are some 1.1 million clones, about 72% of them singletons; the top ten hold over 0.8%. The sample consisted of memory CD4+ T cells from PBMCs. Indicated subset: CD45RA-negative fraction. Every receptor here comes from a man younger than 35 in good health. Some clones in this sample may be carry-over from other donors' samples.

The chain's CDR3 is CASSPSGSGNTIYF. In DNA, the CDR3 is TGTGCCAGCAGCCCCTCGGGGAGCGGAAACACCATATATTTT. The chain combines TRBV7-6 with TRBJ1-3; unclear D gene. Germline assignment: CDR1 SGHVS and CDR2 FNYEAQ. V shed 5 bases and J shed 4 bases, with 12 bases lying between them. This CDR3 is built from 14 residues.

V is TRBV5-1 and J is TRBJ2-6, with 12 bases fitting TRBD2. Germline CDR1 and CDR2: SGHRS and YFSETQ. This CDR3 has 16 residues. V lost 4 bases and J lost 2; bases outside the gene matches: 1. For the CDR3, the DNA is TGCGCCAGCAGCCGACTAGCGGGAGCTGGGGCCAACGTCCTGACTTTC. This translates into CASSRLAGAGANVLTF.

This chain links TRBV7-9 with TRBJ1-5; D gene unclear. The ends were cut back, 11 bases at V and 4 bases at J, with 15 bases in the middle. Germline CDR1 is SEHNR and CDR2 is FQNEAQ (reference sequence). CDR3 length: 13 residues. The CDR3 protein is CACGSQPNQPQHF. For the CDR3, the DNA is TGTGCCTGCGGATCGCAGCCAAATCAGCCCCAGCATTTT.

The genes are TRBV28 and TRBJ2-5; the D is unclear. The DNA end is a closer match to TRBJ2-7, so the J assignment may be wrong. The CDR3 extends over 12 amino acids. Germline V gene lookup returns CDR1 MDHEN and CDR2 SYDVKM. The CDR3, as DNA: TGTGCCAGCAGTCTGCAGCGTTACGAGCAGTACTTC. Its protein is CASSLQRYEQYF.

The chain is built from TRBV6-5 and TRBJ2-3; 9 bases map to TRBD1. CDR3 length equals 14 residues. CDR1 is MNHEY, CDR2 SVGAGI, per germline. The trim removed 5 bases at V and 6 bases at J, leaving 6 bases unmatched. The CDR3 DNA is TGTGCCAGCAGTGACACAGGGGGCTCTGATACGCAGTATTTT. Its translation: CASSDTGGSDTQYF.

This chain joins TRBV28 and TRBJ2-1; D might be TRBD2 (6 bases). Germline V CDR1 and CDR2: MDHEN, SYDVKM. The CDR3 is 15 residues long. The V end was cut by 7 bases, the J end by 2 bases, with 15 bases between. The CDR3 coding sequence is TGTGCCAGCACCCCGACTAGTATAACCTACAATGAGCAGTTCTTC. Protein product: CASTPTSITYNEQFF.

J is TRBJ1-5 and V is TRBV28, with a possible D match to TRBD1 (6 bases). Looked up from germline, CDR1 is MDHEN and CDR2 is SYDVKM. V lost 6 bases, J lost 0 bases, and 15 bases lay in between. The CDR3 is 16 residues long. CDR3 in DNA: TGTGCCAGCAGGACCTGGACAGTTAATAGCAATCAGCCCCAGCATTTT. It encodes CASRTWTVNSNQPQHF.

On this clone: This may come from a read error, since a much larger clone is one base off. The chain couples TRBV28 to TRBJ2-5; no clear D gene. The CDR3 totals 11 residues. V lost 6 bases and J 4 bases, leaving 6 bases between the germline ends. Germline V lookup: CDR1 MDHEN, CDR2 SYDVKM. The CDR3 region has the DNA TGTGCCAGCAGATACGGAGAGACCCAGTACTTC. Translated: CASRYGETQYF.

Comment on this clone: This specimen includes other DNA sequences encoding the same CDR3. CDR3 sequence: CASSLRTGMNTEAFF. The CDR3 DNA reads as TGTGCCAGCAGCTTGAGGACAGGGATGAACACTGAAGCTTTCTTT. The rearrangement uses TRBV5-4 and TRBJ1-1; 8 positions agree with TRBD1. CDR3 length: 15 amino acids. V was clipped by 1 base and J by 0 bases; unmatched bases: 2. Germline V gene data show CDR1 as SGHNT and CDR2 as YYREEE (reference sequence).

The genes are TRBV7-9 and TRBJ2-1; the match to TRBD1 covers 8 bases. The V segment lost 5 bases and the J segment 6 bases; nucleotides outside the gene matches: 15. CDR1 is SEHNR, CDR2 FQNEAQ, per germline (reference sequence). This CDR3 has 17 amino acids. CDR3 nucleotide sequence: TGTGCCAGCAGCCGTTATGGGGGCGGACAGGGCCCCAATGAGCAGTTCTTC. This codes for CASSRYGGGQGPNEQFF. Using reference TRBV7-9 and TRBJ2-1 for the parts outside the CDR3, the full variable domain is DTGVSQNPRHKITKRGQNVTFRCDPISEHNRLYWYRQTLGQGPEFLTYFQNEAQLEKSRLLSDRFSAERPKGSFSTLEIQRTEQGDSAMYLCASSRYGGGQGPNEQFFGPGTRLTVL.

This clone was picked up a small number of times. The rearrangement joins TRBV10-1 to TRBJ1-5; D is undetermined. The CDR3 runs to 13 residues. CDR1 is WNHNN and CDR2 is SYGVQD in the germline V gene (reference sequence). Trimming pared 4 bases from V and 3 bases from J, leaving 7 bases between. Written as DNA, the CDR3 is TGCGCCAGCAGTGGGGGAAACAATCAGCCCCAGCATTTT. Amino acid sequence: CASSGGNNQPQHF.

The chain uses TRBV6-6 and TRBJ2-1, with TRBD2 as a possible D gene (5 bases). Germline loops: CDR1 MNHNY, CDR2 SVGAGI (reference sequence). Trimming took off 2 bases at V and 3 bases at J, with 11 bases between the two ends. The CDR3 spans 15 residues. The CDR3 here is CASSYAHAGYNEQFF. As DNA, the CDR3 is TGTGCCAGCAGTTACGCTCACGCGGGCTACAATGAGCAGTTCTTC.

The chain is built from TRBV19 and TRBJ2-7, with a tentative D call TRBD1 (8 bases). Trimming pared 7 bases from V and 4 bases from J, leaving 23 bases between. This CDR3 spans 16 amino acids. Per the germline V gene, CDR1 is LNHDA and CDR2 is SQIVND (reference sequence). CDR3: CASNSGGQVGGYEQYF. For the CDR3, the DNA is TGTGCCAGTAACTCGGGGGGACAGGTCGGTGGATACGAGCAGTACTTC.

In this sample, this clone turned up a few times. The chain couples TRBV6-1 to TRBJ2-5; 9 bases agree with TRBD1. V shed 4 bases and J 5 bases; nucleotides not matched to a gene: 8. The CDR3 is 15 residues long. The V gene's germline CDR1 is MNHNS and CDR2 SASEGT. The CDR3 nucleotides are TGTGCCAGCAGTGGGGACAGGGAGACTCGGGAGACCCAGTACTTC. Amino acids: CASSGDRETRETQYF.

DNA of the CDR3: TGCAGCGTTGACGGCGATAATGAAAAACTGTTTTTT. This codes for CSVDGDNEKLFF. The chain links TRBV29-1 to TRBJ1-4, with unresolved D. The V and J ends lost 3 bases and 4 bases respectively, with 6 bases between them. Germline V gives CDR1 SQVTM, CDR2 ANQGSEA. CDR3 length: 12 amino acids.

This clone was counted between two and nine times. The chain links TRBV29-1 to TRBJ2-7; tentative D call: TRBD2 (6 bases). Germline V gene sequence: CDR1 SQVTM, CDR2 ANQGSEA. Trimming left V 6 bases short and J 5 bases short, with 11 bases between. The CDR3 totals 11 residues. The CDR3 reads CSVEEGNEQYF. The CDR3 region has the DNA TGCAGCGTCGAGGAGGGGAACGAGCAGTACTTC.

V is TRBV5-6 and J is TRBJ1-1; tentatively, D is TRBD1 (5 bases). The CDR3 extends over 17 amino acids. V was cut by 5 bases and J by 4 bases, with 24 bases left in between. Per germline, CDR1 SGHDT and CDR2 YYEEEE. CDR3: CASSPGVNFRTGTEAFF. In nucleotides, the CDR3 is TGTGCCAGCAGTCCGGGGGTAAATTTTCGCACGGGCACTGAAGCTTTCTTT.